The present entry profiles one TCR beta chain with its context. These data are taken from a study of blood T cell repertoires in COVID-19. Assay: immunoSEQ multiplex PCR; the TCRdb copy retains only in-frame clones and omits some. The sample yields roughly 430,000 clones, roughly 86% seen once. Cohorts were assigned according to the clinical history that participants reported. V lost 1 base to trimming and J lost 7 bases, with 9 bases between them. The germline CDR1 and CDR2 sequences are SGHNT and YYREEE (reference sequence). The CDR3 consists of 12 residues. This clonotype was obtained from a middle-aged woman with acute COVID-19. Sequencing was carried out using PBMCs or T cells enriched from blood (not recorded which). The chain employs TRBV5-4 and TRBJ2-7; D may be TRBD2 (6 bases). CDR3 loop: CASSLRGGEQYF. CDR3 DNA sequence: TGTGCCAGCAGCTTGCGTGGAGGGGAGCAGTACTTC.